This TCR beta chain emerged from a study of technical replicates of blood from several donors. The repertoire was sequenced with immunoSEQ multiplex PCR; TCRdb's copy has only in-frame clones and lacks some. The sample carries under 85,000 clones, more than 90% recorded once. This receptor was taken from a human donor in good health. The sample was T cells isolated from PBMCs.

CDR3 sequence: CASSQDEGLAGWGDTQYF. CDR3 sequence (DNA): TGTGCCAGCAGCCAAGATGAGGGACTAGCGGGATGGGGGGATACGCAGTATTTT. The rearrangement uses TRBV4-2 and TRBJ2-3; TRBD2 matches 13 bases. The CDR3 loop spans 18 amino acids. The V and J ends lost 0 bases and 6 bases, in that order; junction bases with no gene match: 9. CDR1 and CDR2 from the germline V gene are LGHNA and YNFKEQ.